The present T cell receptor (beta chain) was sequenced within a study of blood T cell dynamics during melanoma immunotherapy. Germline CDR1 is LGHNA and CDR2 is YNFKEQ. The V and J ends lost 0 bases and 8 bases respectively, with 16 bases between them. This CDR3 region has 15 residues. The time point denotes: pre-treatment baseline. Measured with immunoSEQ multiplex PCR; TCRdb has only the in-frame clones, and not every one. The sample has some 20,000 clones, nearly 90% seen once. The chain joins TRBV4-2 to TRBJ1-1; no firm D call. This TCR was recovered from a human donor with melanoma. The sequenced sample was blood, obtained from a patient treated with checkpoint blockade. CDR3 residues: CASSQDTRAEQEAFF. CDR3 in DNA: TGTGCCAGCAGCCAAGACACGAGGGCCGAACAGGAAGCTTTCTTT.